Sequencing of this T cell receptor (beta chain) was carried out in a study of cytomegalovirus exposure and HLA in healthy donors. Only in-frame clones appear in the TCRdb table, and some are missing; sequencing was by immunoSEQ multiplex PCR. Of some 320,000 clones in the sample, approximately 86% are singletons; the top ten hold 1% to 1.5%. Concerning this clone itself: Its antigen remains unidentified.

The donors were in the roughly 130-subject validation cohort, distinct from the roughly 700-subject first cohort. V lost 2 bases and J lost 4, with 11 bases in between. The length of the CDR3 is 14 residues. Germline lookup yields CDR1 MDHEN and CDR2 SYDVKM. General study points: Researchers counted around 150 TCR beta chains as cytomegalovirus-associated. Testing in vitro showed a few CMV-associated chains specific for CMV antigens. First-cohort TCR clusters tended to co-occur in the 90 to 150 validation repertoires, a later analysis found.

This receptor was obtained from a woman aged 25 to 39 in good health and CMV-seropositive. This rearrangement joins TRBV28 to TRBJ1-2; maybe TRBD1 (5 bases). Source material: PBMCs. The CDR3 reads CASSLRGRVYGYTF. The CDR3 DNA reads TGTGCCAGCAGTTTAAGGGGCAGGGTCTATGGCTACACCTTC.